Listed here is a single T cell receptor beta chain. What it binds is not known. These data come from a study of shared clonotypes between healthy human individuals. Findings and limits, study-wide: Sampling covered blood only; tissue repertoires likely differ.

With 3 bases removed from V and 8 bases from J, the gap between germline ends came to 13 bases. The CDR3 consists of 13 residues. Germline CDR1 is MDHEN and CDR2 is SYDVKM. Naive CD8 cells were CD45RO-negative, positively selected for CCR7, excluding terminally differentiated effector memory CD45RA+ cells. Adults of Caucasian background living in Nashville, Tennessee made up all donors. Sequencing used immunoSEQ multiplex PCR; TCRdb keeps in-frame clones, though not all of them. The sample shows under 2,000,000 clones, about 95% of them seen only once. The sequencing input was naive CD8+ T cells sorted from blood. This receptor was obtained from a man younger than 30 in good health. This rearrangement joins TRBV28 to TRBJ1-2; D perhaps matches TRBD1 (5 bases). The CDR3 region is CASSFQDTRGYTF. CDR3 nucleotides: TGTGCCAGCAGTTTTCAGGACACTAGGGGCTACACCTTC.